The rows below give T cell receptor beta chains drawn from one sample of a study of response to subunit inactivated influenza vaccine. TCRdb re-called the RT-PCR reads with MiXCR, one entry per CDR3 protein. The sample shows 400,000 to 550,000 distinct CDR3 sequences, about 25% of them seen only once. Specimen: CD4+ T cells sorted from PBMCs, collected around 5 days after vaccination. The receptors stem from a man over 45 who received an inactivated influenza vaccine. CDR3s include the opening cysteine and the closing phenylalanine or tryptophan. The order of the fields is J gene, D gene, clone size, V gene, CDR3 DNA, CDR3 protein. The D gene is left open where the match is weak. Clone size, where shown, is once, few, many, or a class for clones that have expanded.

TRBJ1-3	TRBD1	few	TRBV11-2	TGTGCCAGCAGCTACCCGGGACAGGGGCCGAGAAGAAGCTCTGGAAACACCATATATTTT	CASSYPGQGPRRSSGNTIYF
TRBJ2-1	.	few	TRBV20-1	TGCAGTGGCACAGGGACCAGGCCCTACAATGAGCAGTTCTTC	CSGTGTRPYNEQFF
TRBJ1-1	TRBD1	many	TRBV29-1	TGCAGCGTTCAGACAGGGGGCACTGAAGCTTTCTTT	CSVQTGGTEAFF
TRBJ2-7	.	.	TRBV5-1	TGCGCCAGCAGCTTGACAGGAGTAAGCGAGCAGTACTTC	CASSLTGVSEQYF
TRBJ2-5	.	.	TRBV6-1	TGTGCCAGCAGCAGAAACAGGGTTCAAGAGACCCAGTACTTC	CASSRNRVQETQYF
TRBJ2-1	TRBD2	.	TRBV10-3	TGTGCCATCGGGGGACTAGGGGGCAATGAGCAGTTCTTC	CAIGGLGGNEQFF
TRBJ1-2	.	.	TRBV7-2	TGTGCCAGCAGCTTATCGGCCAGGGAGGTCTATGGCTACACCTTC	CASSLSAREVYGYTF
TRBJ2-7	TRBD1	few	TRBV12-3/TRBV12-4	TGTGCCAGCAGCACCGGGACAGGGGTTATTTACGAGCAGTACTTC	CASSTGTGVIYEQYF
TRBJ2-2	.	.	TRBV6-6	TGTGCCAGCAGTACAGACGGTACCGGGGAGCTGTTTTTT	CASSTDGTGELFF
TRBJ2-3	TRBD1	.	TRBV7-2	TGTGCCAGCAGCCAAAGAGAAGGGGGCGCTTATACGCAGTATTTT	CASSQREGGAYTQYF
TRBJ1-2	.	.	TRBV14	TGTGCCAGCAGCCAAGAGGGGGGAGCTAACTATGGCTACACCTTC	CASSQEGGANYGYTF
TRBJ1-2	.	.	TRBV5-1	TGCGCCAGCAGCTTGGATGGAGGATCCTATGGCTACACCTTC	CASSLDGGSYGYTF
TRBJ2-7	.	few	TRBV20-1	TGCAGTGCGGGTATTGGGGAGTTCGGCGAGCAGTACTTC	CSAGIGEFGEQYF
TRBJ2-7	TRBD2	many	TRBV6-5	TGTGCCAGCAGTTCCAGTGCTAGCGGGTCCTACGAGCAGTACTTC	CASSSSASGSYEQYF
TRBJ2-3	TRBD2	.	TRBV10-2	TGCGCCAGCACCGTAGCGGGGGGGCCCACAGATACGCAGTATTTT	CASTVAGGPTDTQYF
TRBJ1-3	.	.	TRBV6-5	TGTGCCAGCAGTTACTTGACAATGCTCGGAAACACCATATATTTT	CASSYLTMLGNTIYF
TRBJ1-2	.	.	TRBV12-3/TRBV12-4	TGTGCCAGCAGTCCAGGGCCGGGAGGCTACACCTTC	CASSPGPGGYTF
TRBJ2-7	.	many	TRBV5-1	TGCGCCAGCAGAAGCTTTAGAGGGGAGATCTACGAGCAGTACTTC	CASRSFRGEIYEQYF
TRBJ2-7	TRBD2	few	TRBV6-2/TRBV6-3	TGTGCCAGCAGTTACTCCGGACTAGCTTCTTACGAGCAGTACTTC	CASSYSGLASYEQYF
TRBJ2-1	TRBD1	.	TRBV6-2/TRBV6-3	TGTGCCAGCACCACCAGACAGGGGATATACAATGAGCAGTTCTTC	CASTTRQGIYNEQFF
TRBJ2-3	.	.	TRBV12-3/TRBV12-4	TGTGCCAGCAGTTTAGCGGGCCCAGTGAGGAATACGCAGTATTTT	CASSLAGPVRNTQYF
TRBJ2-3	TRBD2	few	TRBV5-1	TGCGCCAGCAGCCATACTAGCGGGAGGGCCTCAGATACGCAGTATTTT	CASSHTSGRASDTQYF
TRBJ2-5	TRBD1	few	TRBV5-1	TGCGCCACCCAGACCCGGACAGGGGGCAGGGCAGAGACCCAGTACTTC	CATQTRTGGRAETQYF
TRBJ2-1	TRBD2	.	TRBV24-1	TGTGCCACCAGTGATCCGGTGGGACCGGGACTAGCTAGGAATGAGCAGTTCTTC	CATSDPVGPGLARNEQFF
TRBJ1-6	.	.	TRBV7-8	TGTGCCAGCAGCTCATGGGACGGGAGAAATTCACCCCTCCACTTT	CASSSWDGRNSPLHF
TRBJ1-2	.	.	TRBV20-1	TGCAGTGCTGGTAACCTAGGAGGCTACACCTTC	CSAGNLGGYTF
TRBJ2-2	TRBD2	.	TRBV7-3	TGTGCCAGCAGGACTACTAGCGGGGGCACCGGGGAGCTGTTTTTT	CASRTTSGGTGELFF
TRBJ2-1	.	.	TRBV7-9	TGTGCCAGCAGCCCAGCCCTGGCTCGGGGACTCTACAATGAGCAGTTCTTC	CASSPALARGLYNEQFF
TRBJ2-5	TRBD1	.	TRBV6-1	TGTGCCAGCAGACCAGCCCCGGGACAGCAAGAGACCCAGTACTTC	CASRPAPGQQETQYF
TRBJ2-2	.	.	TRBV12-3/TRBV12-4	TGTGCCAGCAGTCGGCTTATAGTGGCAGCCGGGGAGCTGTTTTTT	CASSRLIVAAGELFF
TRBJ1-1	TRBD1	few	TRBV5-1	TGCGCCAGCAGCATCAGACAGGGAAAGAACACTGAAGCTTTCTTT	CASSIRQGKNTEAFF
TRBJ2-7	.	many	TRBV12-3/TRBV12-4	TGTGCCAGCTCTTCCGGGACATTGTACGAGCAGTACTTC	CASSSGTLYEQYF
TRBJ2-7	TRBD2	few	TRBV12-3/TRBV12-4	TGTGCCAGCAGTTTTACTAGCGGGAGAGTCAACGAGCAGTACTTC	CASSFTSGRVNEQYF
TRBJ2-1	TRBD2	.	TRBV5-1	TGCGCCAGCAGCTTAGGGACTAACAATAATGAGCAGTTCTTC	CASSLGTNNNEQFF
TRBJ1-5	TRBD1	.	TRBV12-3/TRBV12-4	TGTGCCAGCCGTTGGGGGACAGGGCTAAATCAGCCCCAGCATTTT	CASRWGTGLNQPQHF
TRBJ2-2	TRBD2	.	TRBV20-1	TGCAGTGCTCTAGCGGGAGGGCGGACCGGGGAGCTGTTTTTT	CSALAGGRTGELFF
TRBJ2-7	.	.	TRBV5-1	TGCGCCAGCAGCTTGGCGGTGTCGGGAGTCTACGAGCAGTACTTC	CASSLAVSGVYEQYF
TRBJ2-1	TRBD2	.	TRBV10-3	TGTGCCATCTCCCCTACTAGCGGGGGGGGAGGCTACAATGAGCAGTTCTTC	CAISPTSGGGGYNEQFF
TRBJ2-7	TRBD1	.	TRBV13	TGTGCCAGCCAAGGGACAGATGAGCAGTACTTC	CASQGTDEQYF
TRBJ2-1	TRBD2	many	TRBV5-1	TGCGCCAGCAGCTTGGGGACTAGCTACAATGAGCAGTTCTTC	CASSLGTSYNEQFF
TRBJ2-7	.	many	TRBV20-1	TGCAGTGCTAGAATCAGGGTGAGCGAGCAGTACTTC	CSARIRVSEQYF
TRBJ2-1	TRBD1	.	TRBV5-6	TGTGCCAGCAGCTGGACCGGGACAGGGAAGGTTAATGAGCAGTTCTTC	CASSWTGTGKVNEQFF
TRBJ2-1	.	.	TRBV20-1	TGCAGTGCTAGCCGGTCCTCCTACAATGAGCAGTTCTTC	CSASRSSYNEQFF
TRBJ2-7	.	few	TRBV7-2	TGTGCCAGCAGCATTACCAACGGACCCTACGAGCAGTACTTC	CASSITNGPYEQYF
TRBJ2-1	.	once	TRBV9	TGTGCCAGCAGCGTAGATACGGGAAGGGCGAATGAGCAGTTCTTC	CASSVDTGRANEQFF